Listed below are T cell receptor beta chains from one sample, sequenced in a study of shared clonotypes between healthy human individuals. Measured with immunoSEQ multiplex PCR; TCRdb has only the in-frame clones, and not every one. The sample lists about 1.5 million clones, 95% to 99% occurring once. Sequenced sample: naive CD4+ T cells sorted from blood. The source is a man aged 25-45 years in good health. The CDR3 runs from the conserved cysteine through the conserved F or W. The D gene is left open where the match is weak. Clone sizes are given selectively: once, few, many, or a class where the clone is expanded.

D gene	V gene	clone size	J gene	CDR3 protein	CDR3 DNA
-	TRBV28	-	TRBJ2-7	CASTLGGRDYEQYF	TGTGCCAGCACCTTAGGGGGGAGGGACTACGAGCAGTACTTC
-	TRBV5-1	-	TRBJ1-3	CASSLAGQKSSGNTIYF	TGCGCCAGCAGCTTGGCGGGGCAGAAGAGCTCTGGAAACACCATATATTTT
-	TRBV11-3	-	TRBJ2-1	CASSPRGDRINEQFF	TGTGCCAGCAGCCCCCGGGGGGACAGAATCAATGAGCAGTTCTTC
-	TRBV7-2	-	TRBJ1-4	CASSELSGNEKLFF	TGTGCCAGCAGTGAGCTAAGCGGTAACGAAAAACTGTTTTTT
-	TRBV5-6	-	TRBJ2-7	CASSLAQGIDSYEQYF	TGTGCCAGCAGCTTGGCTCAGGGGATAGATTCCTACGAGCAGTACTTC
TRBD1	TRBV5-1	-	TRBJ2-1	CASSLDRGDNEQFF	TGCGCCAGCAGCTTGGACAGGGGGGACAATGAGCAGTTCTTC
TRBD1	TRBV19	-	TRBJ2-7	CASRQGAHVLVGEQYF	TGTGCCAGCAGACAGGGGGCGCATGTTCTAGTTGGCGAGCAGTACTTC
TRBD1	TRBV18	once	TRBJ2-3	CASSPPTGPTDTQYF	TGTGCCAGCTCACCGCCGACAGGGCCCACAGATACGCAGTATTTT
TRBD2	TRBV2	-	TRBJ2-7	CASSERLAGAYEQYF	TGTGCCAGCAGTGAAAGACTAGCGGGAGCCTACGAGCAGTACTTC
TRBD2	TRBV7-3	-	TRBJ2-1	CASSSGLAGAYLEQFF	TGTGCCAGCAGCTCGGGACTAGCGGGAGCCTACCTTGAGCAGTTCTTC
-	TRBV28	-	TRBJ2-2	CASSGDGGELFF	TGTGCCAGCAGTGGGGATGGGGGGGAGCTGTTTTTT
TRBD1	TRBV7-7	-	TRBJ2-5	CATGQDPGETQYF	TGTGCTACCGGACAGGACCCCGGAGAGACCCAGTACTTC
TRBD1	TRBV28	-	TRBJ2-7	CASSQGQPPYEQYF	TGTGCCAGCAGTCAGGGACAGCCCCCCTACGAGCAGTACTTC
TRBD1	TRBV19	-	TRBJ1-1	CASSKTGRNTEAFF	TGTGCCAGTAGTAAGACAGGGAGGAACACTGAAGCTTTCTTT
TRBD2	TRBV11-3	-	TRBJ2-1	CASSLGTSAYNEQFF	TGTGCCAGCAGCTTGGGGACTAGCGCCTACAATGAGCAGTTCTTC
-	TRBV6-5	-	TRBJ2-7	CASMSGSYEQYF	TGTGCCAGCATGTCGGGATCCTACGAGCAGTACTTC
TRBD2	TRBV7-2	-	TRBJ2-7	CASRPGGSGRVYEQYF	TGTGCCAGCAGACCCGGTGGGAGCGGGAGGGTCTACGAGCAGTACTTC
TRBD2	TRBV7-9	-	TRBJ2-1	CASSRGLAGSYNEQFF	TGTGCCAGCAGCCGAGGACTAGCGGGCTCCTACAATGAGCAGTTCTTC
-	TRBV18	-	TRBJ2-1	CASSQERTSYNEQFF	TGTGCCAGCTCACAGGAGCGGACATCCTACAATGAGCAGTTCTTC
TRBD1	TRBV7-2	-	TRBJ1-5	CASSFYRGRNNQPQHF	TGTGCCAGCAGCTTTTACAGGGGCCGGAACAATCAGCCCCAGCATTTT
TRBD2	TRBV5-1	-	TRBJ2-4	CASSSGLAGVNIQYF	TGCGCCAGCAGCTCGGGACTAGCGGGAGTTAACATTCAGTACTTC
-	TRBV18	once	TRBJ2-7	CASSPWDGAYEQYF	TGTGCCAGCTCACCTTGGGACGGCGCCTACGAGCAGTACTTC
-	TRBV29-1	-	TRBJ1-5	CSVGSISNQPQHF	TGCAGCGTTGGATCAATTAGCAATCAGCCCCAGCATTTT
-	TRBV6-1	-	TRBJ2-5	CASSVNYQETQYF	TGTGCCAGCAGTGTTAACTACCAAGAGACCCAGTACTTC
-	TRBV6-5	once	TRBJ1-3	CASSLDRSRNTIYF	TGTGCCAGCAGCTTAGACAGGAGTCGAAACACCATATATTTT
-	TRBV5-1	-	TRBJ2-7	CASSLSRAALDPEQYF	TGCGCCAGCAGTCTCTCTAGGGCGGCGCTAGATCCCGAGCAGTACTTC
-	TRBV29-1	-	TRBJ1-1	CSVEDSGRAFF	TGCAGCGTTGAGGATTCAGGGCGGGCTTTCTTT
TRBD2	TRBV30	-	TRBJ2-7	CAWIGAGAYEQYF	TGTGCCTGGATAGGAGCGGGGGCCTACGAGCAGTACTTC
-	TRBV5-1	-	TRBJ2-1	CASSLGTGEYEFF	TGCGCCAGCAGCTTGGGGACGGGGGAGTACGAATTCTTC
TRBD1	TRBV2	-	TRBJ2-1	CASSENRGEYNEQFF	TGTGCCAGCAGTGAGAACAGGGGGGAGTACAATGAGCAGTTCTTC
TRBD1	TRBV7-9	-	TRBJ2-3	CASSSGQGLSTDTQYF	TGTGCCAGCAGCTCCGGACAGGGGCTGAGCACAGATACGCAGTATTTT
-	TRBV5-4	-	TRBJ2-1	CASSLRGSYNEQFF	TGTGCCAGCAGCTTGAGAGGCTCCTACAATGAGCAGTTCTTC
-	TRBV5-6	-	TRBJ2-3	CASSLPVGDTQYF	TGTGCCAGCAGCTTACCAGTGGGGGATACGCAGTATTTT
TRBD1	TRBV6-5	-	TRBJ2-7	CASSSKGAGGDYEQYF	TGTGCCAGCAGTTCCAAAGGAGCAGGGGGAGACTACGAGCAGTACTTC
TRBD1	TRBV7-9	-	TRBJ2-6	CASSFWDRASGANVLTF	TGTGCCAGCAGCTTCTGGGACAGGGCCTCTGGGGCCAACGTCCTGACTTTC
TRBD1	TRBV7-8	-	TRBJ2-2	CASTQDRANTGELFF	TGTGCCAGCACCCAGGACAGGGCTAACACCGGGGAGCTGTTTTTT
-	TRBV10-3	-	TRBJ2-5	CAISVTHSETQYF	TGTGCCATCAGTGTCACACATTCGGAGACCCAGTACTTC
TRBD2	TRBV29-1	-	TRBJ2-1	CSVEQPGGGVF	TGCAGCGTTGAGCAGCCGGGAGGAGGGGTCTTC